The clone carrying this T cell receptor beta chain has only a few counts. Germline V gives CDR1 SGDLS, CDR2 YYNGEE. The CDR3 loop spans 14 amino acids. Trimming cost V 4 bases and J 6 bases, with 14 bases left between them. This entry belongs to a study of control samples from healthy donors and cancer patients. Here immunoSEQ multiplex PCR was the method, and the copy in TCRdb shows in-frame clones only, minus some. The sample lists about 120,000 clones, about 88% occurring once. The sample consisted of blood. The receptor's source is a woman in her 70s in good health. The rearrangement uses TRBV9 and TRBJ2-4, with a tentative D call TRBD2 (5 bases). The CDR3 bases are TGTGCCAGCAGCCTCAGTGGCGAGGGAAACATTCAGTACTTC. Its translation: CASSLSGEGNIQYF.